This T cell receptor beta chain stems from a study of shared clonotypes between healthy human individuals. In germline, CDR1 is SGDLS, CDR2 YYNGEE. The length of the CDR3 is 15 residues. Losses at the gene ends were 3 bases for V and 5 bases for J; bases not matched to a gene: 5. The assay was immunoSEQ multiplex PCR, and TCRdb's table has in-frame clones only and misses some. The sample holds some 240,000 clones, 60% to 70% seen once. The TCR originated in a young man in good health. The sequencing sample was made of memory CD4+ T cells sorted from blood. Noted subset: CD45RA-negative fraction. The chain is built from TRBV9 and TRBJ2-1, with 10 bases fitting TRBD2. This CDR3 is CASSESGRGNNEQFF. The CDR3, as DNA: TGTGCCAGCAGCGAGAGCGGGAGGGGTAACAATGAGCAGTTCTTC.